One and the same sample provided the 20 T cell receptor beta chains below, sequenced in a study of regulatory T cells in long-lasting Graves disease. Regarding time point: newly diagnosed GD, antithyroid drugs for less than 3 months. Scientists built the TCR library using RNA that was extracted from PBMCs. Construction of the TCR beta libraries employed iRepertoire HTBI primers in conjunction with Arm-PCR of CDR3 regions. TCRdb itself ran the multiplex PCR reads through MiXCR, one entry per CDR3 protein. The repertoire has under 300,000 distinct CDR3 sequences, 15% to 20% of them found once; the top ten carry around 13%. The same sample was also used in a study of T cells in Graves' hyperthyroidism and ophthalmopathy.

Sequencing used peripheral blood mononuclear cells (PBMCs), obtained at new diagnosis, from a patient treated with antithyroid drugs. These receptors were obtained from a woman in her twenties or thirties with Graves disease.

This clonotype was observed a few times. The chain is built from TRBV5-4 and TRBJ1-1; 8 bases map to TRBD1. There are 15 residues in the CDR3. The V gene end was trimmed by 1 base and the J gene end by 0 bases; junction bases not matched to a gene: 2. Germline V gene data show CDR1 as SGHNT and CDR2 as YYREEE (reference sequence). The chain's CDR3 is CASSLTGGMNTEAFF. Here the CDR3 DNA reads TGTGCCAGCAGCTTGACAGGGGGTATGAACACTGAAGCTTTCTTT. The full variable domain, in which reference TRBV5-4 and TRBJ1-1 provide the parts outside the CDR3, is ETGVTQSPTHLIKTRGQQVTLRCSSQSGHNTVSWYQQALGQGPQFIFQYYREEENGRGNFPPRFSGLQFPNYSSELNVNALELDDSALYLCASSLTGGMNTEAFFGQGTRLTVV.

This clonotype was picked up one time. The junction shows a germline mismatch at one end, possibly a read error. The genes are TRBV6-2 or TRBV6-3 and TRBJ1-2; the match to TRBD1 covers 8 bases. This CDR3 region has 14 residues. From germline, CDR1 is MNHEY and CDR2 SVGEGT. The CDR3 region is CASSVGQVNYGYTF. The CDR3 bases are TGTGCCAGCAGTGTGGGACAGGTTAACTATGGCTATACCTTC.

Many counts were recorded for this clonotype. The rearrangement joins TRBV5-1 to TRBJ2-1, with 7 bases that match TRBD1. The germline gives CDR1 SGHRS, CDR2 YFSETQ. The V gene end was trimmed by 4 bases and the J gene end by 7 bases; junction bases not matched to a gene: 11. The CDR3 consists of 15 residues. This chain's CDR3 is CASSKDRVSANEQFF. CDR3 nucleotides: TGCGCCAGCAGCAAAGACAGGGTCAGTGCAAATGAGCAGTTCTTC.

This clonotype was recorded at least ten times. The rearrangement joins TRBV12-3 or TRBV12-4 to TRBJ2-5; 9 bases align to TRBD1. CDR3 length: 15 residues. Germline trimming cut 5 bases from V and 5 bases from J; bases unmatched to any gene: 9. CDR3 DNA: TGTGCCAGCAGTCGCCGGGGACAGGGAGCGGAGACCCAGTACTTC. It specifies CASSRRGQGAETQYF.

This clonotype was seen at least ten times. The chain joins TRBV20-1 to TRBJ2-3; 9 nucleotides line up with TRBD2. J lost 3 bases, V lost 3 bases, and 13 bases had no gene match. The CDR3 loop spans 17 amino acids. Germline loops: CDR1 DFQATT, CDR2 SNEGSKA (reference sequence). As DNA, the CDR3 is TGCAGTGCTAGGTTGGACCGACGGACTAGCGAGACAGATACGCAGTATTTT. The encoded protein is CSARLDRRTSETDTQYF.

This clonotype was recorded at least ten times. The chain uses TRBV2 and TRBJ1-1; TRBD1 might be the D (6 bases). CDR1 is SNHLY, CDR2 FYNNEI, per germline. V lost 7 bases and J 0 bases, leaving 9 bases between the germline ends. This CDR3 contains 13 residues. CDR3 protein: CASIGQLNTEAFF. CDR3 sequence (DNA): TGTGCCAGCATTGGACAGCTGAACACTGAAGCTTTCTTT.

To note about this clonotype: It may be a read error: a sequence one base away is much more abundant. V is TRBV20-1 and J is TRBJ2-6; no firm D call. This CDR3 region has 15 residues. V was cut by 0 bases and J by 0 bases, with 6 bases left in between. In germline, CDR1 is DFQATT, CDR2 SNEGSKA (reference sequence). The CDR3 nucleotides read TGCAGTGCTAGAGAGGCCAACTCTGGGGCCAACGTCCTGACTTTC. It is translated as CSAREANSGANVLTF.

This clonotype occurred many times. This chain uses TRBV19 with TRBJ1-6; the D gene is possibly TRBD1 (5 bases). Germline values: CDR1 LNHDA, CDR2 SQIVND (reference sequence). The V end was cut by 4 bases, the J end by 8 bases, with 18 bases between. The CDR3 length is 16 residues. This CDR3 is CASSTGTNKLHSPLHF. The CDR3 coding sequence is TGTGCCAGTAGTACAGGGACTAACAAATTGCATTCACCCCTCCACTTT.

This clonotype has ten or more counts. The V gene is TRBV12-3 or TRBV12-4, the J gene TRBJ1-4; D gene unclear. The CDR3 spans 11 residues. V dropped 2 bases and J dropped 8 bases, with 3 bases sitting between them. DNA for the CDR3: TGTGCCAGCAGTTTAACAGAAAAACTGTTTTTT. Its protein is CASSLTEKLFF.

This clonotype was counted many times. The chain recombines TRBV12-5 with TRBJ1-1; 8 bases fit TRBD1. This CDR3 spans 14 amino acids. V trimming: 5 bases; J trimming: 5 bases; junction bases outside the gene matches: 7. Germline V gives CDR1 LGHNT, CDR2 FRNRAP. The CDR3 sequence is CASGTAGGWTEAFF. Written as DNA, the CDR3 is TGTGCTAGTGGTACCGCAGGGGGCTGGACTGAAGCTTTCTTT.

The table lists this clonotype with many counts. CDR3 loop: CASSNGETQYF. As DNA, the CDR3 is TGTGCCAGCAGCAATGGGGAGACCCAGTACTTC. The gene calls are TRBV7-9 and TRBJ2-5; D remains ambiguous. CDR1 and CDR2 from the germline V gene are SEHNR and FQNEAQ (reference sequence). V lost 5 bases, J lost 5 bases, and 6 bases lay in between. The CDR3 extends over 11 amino acids.

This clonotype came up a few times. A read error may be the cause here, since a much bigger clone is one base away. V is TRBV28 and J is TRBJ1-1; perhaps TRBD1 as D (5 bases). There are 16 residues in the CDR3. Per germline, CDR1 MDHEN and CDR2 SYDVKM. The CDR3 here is CACSLSSGGVNTEAFF. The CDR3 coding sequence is TGTGCCTGCAGTTTATCATCCGGAGGGGTGAACACTGAAGCTTTCTTT. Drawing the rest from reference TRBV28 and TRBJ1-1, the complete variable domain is DVKVTQSSRYLVKRTGEKVFLECVQDMDHENMFWYRQDPGLGLRLIYFSYDVKMKEKGDIPEGYSVSREKKERFSLILESASTNQTSMYLCACSLSSGGVNTEAFFGQGTRLTVV.

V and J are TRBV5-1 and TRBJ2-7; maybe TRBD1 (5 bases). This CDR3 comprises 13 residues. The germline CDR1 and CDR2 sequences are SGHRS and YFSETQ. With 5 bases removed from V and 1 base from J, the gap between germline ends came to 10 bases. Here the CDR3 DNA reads TGCGCCAGCAGACAGGACCAATCCTACGAGCAGTACTTC. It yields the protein CASRQDQSYEQYF.

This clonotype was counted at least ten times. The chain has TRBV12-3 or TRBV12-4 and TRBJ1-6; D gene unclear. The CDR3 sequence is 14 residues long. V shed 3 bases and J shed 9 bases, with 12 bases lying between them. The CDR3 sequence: CASSFSGNGSPLHF. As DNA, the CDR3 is TGTGCCAGCAGTTTCTCGGGGAACGGTTCACCCCTCCACTTT.

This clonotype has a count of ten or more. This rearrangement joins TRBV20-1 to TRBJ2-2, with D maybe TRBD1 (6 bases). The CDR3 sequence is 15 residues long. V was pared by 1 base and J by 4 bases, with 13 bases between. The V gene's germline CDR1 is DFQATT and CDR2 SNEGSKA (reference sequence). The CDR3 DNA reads TGCAGTGCTAGAGGGTCGACAGGTTCCACCGGGGAGCTGTTTTTT. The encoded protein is CSARGSTGSTGELFF.

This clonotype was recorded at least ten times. The CDR3 here is CASSTESLNEKLFF. CDR3 coding DNA: TGTGCCAGCAGTACCGAAAGCCTTAATGAAAAACTGTTTTTT. The rearrangement joins TRBV6-1 to TRBJ1-4, with D hard to call. The ends were cut back, 5 bases at V and 4 bases at J, with 11 bases in the middle. Germline CDR1 and CDR2: MNHNS and SASEGT. CDR3 length equals 14 residues.

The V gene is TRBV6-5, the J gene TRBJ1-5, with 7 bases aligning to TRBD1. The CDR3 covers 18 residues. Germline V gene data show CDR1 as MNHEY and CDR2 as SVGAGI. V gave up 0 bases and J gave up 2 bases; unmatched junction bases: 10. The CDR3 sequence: CASSYSAPQGTGNQPQHF. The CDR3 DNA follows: TGTGCCAGCAGTTACTCGGCTCCACAGGGGACCGGCAATCAGCCCCAGCATTTT.

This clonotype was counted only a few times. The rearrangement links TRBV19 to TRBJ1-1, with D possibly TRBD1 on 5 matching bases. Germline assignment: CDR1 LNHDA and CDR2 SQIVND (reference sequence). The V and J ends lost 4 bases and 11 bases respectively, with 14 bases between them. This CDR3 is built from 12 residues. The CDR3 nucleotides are TGTGCCAGTAGTACCGTAGGAGGGGCCGCTTTCTTT. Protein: CASSTVGGAAFF. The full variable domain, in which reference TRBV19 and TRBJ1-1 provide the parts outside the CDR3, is DGGITQSPKYLFRKEGQNVTLSCEQNLNHDAMYWYRQDPGQGLRLIYYSQIVNDFQKGDIAEGYSVSREKKESFPLTVTSAQKNPTAFYLCASSTVGGAAFFGQGTRLTVV.

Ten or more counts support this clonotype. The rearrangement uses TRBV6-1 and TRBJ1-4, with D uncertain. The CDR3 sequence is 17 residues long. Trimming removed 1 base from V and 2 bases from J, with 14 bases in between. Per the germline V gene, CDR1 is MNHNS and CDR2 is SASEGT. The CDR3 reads CASSEDPQRATNEKLFF. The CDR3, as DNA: TGTGCCAGCAGTGAAGACCCACAGAGAGCCACTAATGAAAAACTGTTTTTT.

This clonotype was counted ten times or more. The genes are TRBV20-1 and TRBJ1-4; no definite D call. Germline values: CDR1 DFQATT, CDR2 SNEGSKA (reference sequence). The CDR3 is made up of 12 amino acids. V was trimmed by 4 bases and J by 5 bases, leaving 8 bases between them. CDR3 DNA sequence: TGCAGTGCTACGTCCGAAAATGAAAAACTGTTTTTT. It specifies CSATSENEKLFF.